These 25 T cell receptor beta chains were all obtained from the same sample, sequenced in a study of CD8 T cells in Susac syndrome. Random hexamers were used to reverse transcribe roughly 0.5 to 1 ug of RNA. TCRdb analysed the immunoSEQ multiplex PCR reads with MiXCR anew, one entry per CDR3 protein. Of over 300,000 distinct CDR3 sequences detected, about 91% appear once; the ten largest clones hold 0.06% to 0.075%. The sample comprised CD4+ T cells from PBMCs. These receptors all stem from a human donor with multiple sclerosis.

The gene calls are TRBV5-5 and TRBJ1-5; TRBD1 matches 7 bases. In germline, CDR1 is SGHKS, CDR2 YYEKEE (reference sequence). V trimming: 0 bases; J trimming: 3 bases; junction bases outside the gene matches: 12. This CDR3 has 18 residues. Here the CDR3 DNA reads TGTGCCAGCAGCTTGGCCAATTGGGTACAGGGGATCAATCAGCCCCAGCATTTT. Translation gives CASSLANWVQGINQPQHF.

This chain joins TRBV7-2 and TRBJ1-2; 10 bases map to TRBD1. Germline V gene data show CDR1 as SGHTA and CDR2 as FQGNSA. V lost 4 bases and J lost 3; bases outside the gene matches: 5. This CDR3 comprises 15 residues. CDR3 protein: CASSYRQGADYGYTF. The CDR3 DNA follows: TGTGCCAGCAGCTATCGACAGGGGGCCGACTATGGCTACACCTTC.

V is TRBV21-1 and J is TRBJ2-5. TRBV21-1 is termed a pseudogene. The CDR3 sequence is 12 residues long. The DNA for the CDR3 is TGTGCCAACCCACTCGGTGAAGAGACCCAGTACTTC. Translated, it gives CANPLGEETQYF.

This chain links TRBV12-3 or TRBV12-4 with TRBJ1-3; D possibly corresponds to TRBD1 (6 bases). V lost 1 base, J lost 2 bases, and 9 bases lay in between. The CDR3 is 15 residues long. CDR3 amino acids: CASSLGDTAGNTIYF. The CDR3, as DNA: TGTGCCAGCAGTTTAGGGGACACGGCTGGAAACACCATATATTTT.

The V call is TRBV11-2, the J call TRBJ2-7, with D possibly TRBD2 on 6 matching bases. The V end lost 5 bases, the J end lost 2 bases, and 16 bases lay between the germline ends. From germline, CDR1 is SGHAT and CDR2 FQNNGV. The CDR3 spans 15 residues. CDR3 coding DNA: TGTGCCAGCAGCACCCCCCGCGGGGAGGCCTACGAGCAGTACTTC. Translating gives CASSTPRGEAYEQYF.

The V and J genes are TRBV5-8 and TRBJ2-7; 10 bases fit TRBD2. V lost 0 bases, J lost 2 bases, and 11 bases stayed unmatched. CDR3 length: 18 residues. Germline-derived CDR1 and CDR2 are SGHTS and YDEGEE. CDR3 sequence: CASSLGLAGVTKTYEQYF. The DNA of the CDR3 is TGTGCCAGCAGCTTGGGGCTAGCGGGAGTTACGAAGACCTACGAGCAGTACTTC. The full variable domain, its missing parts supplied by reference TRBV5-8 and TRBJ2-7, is EAGVTQSPTHLIKTRGQQATLRCSPISGHTSVYWYQQALGLGLQFLLWYDEGEERNRGNFPPRFSGRQFPNYSSELNVNALELEDSALYLCASSLGLAGVTKTYEQYFGPGTRLTVT.

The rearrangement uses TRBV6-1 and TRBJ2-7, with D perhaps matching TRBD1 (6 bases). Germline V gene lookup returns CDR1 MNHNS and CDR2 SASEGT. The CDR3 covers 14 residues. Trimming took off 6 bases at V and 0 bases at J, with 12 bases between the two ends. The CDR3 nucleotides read TGTGCCAGCAGCGTACAGGGTTACTCCTACGAGCAGTACTTC. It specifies CASSVQGYSYEQYF.

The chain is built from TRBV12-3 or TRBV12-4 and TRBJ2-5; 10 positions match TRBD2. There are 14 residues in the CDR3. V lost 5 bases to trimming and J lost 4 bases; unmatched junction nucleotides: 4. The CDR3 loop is CASSASGSRETQYF. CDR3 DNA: TGTGCCAGCAGTGCTAGCGGGAGCCGAGAGACCCAGTACTTC.

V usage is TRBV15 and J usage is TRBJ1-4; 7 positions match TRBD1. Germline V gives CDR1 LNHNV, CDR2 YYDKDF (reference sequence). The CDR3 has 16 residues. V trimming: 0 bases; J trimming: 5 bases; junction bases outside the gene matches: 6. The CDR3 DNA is TGTGCCACCAGCAGAGATCATGGGACAGCGAATGAAAAACTGTTTTTT. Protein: CATSRDHGTANEKLFF.

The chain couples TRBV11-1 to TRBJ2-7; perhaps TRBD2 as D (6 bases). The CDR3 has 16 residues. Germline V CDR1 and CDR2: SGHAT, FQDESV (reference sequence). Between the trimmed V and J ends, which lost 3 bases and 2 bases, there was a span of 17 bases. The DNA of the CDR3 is TGTGCCAGCAGCTTTGATTCGTCTGGGGGGACCTACGAGCAGTACTTC. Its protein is CASSFDSSGGTYEQYF.

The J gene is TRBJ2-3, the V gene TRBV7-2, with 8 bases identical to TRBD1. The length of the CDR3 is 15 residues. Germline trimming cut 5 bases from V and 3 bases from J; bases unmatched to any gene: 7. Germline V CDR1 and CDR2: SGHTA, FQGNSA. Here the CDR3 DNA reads TGTGCCAGCAGCCCAGGACAGGGTATGACAGATACGCAGTATTTT. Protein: CASSPGQGMTDTQYF.

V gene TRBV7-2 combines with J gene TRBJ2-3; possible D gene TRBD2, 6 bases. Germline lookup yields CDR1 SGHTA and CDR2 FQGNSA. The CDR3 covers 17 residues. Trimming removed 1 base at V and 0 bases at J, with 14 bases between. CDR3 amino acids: CASSLDGGAPSTDTQYF. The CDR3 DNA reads TGTGCCAGCAGCTTAGATGGCGGGGCCCCTAGCACAGATACGCAGTATTTT.

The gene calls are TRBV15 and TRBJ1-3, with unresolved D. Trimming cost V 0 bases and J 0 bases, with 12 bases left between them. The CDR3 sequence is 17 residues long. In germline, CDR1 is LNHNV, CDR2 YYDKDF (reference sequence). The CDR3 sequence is CATSRDRAATSGNTIYF. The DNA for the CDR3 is TGTGCCACCAGCAGAGATCGCGCGGCAACCTCTGGAAACACCATATATTTT.

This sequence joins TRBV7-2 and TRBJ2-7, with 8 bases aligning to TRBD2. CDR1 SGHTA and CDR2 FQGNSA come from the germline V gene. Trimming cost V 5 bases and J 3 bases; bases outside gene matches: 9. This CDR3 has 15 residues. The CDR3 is CASSPRGGWGYEQYF. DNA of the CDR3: TGTGCCAGCAGCCCACGGGGGGGCTGGGGCTACGAGCAGTACTTC.

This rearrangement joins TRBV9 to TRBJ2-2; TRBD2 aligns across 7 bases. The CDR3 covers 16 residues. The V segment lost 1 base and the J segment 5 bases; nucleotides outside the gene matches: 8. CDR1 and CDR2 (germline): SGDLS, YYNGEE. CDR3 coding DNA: TGTGCCAGCAGCGTAAAGTGGGAGGGAACAACCGGGGAGCTGTTTTTT. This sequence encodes CASSVKWEGTTGELFF.

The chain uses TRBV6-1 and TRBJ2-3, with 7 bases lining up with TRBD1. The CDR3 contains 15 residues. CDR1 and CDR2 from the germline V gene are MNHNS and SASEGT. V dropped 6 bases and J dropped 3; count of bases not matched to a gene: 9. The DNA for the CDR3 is TGTGCCAGCAGGTCACAGGGGTTGAGGACAGATACGCAGTATTTT. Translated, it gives CASRSQGLRTDTQYF.

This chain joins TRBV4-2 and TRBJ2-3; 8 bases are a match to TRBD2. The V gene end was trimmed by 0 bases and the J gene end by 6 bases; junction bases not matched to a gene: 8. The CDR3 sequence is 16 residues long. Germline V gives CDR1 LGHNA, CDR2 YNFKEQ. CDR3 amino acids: CASSQDPGLAPDTQYF. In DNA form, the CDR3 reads TGTGCCAGCAGCCAAGACCCCGGACTAGCCCCCGATACGCAGTATTTT.

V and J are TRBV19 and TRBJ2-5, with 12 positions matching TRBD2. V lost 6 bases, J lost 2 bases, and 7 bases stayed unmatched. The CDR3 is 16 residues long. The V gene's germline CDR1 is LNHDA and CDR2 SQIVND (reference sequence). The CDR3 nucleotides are TGTGCCAGTAGGCAGAGCGGACTAGCGGGACAAGAGACCCAGTACTTC. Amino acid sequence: CASRQSGLAGQETQYF.

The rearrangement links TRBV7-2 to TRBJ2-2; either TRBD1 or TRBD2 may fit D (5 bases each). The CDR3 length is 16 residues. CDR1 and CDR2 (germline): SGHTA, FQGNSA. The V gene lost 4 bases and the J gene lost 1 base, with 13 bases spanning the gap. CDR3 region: CASSWDPVGNTGELFF. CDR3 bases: TGTGCCAGCAGCTGGGACCCCGTGGGGAACACCGGGGAGCTGTTTTTT. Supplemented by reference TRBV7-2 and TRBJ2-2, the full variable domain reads GAGVSQSPSNKVTEKGKDVELRCDPISGHTALYWYRQSLGQGLEFLIYFQGNSAPDKSGLPSDRFSAERTGGSVSTLTIQRTQQEDSAVYLCASSWDPVGNTGELFFGEGSRLTVL.

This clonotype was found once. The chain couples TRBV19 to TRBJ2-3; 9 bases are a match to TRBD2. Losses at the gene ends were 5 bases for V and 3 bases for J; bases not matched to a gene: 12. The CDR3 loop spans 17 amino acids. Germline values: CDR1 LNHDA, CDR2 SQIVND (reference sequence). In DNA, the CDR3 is TGTGCCAGTAGTCCCGGGATTAGCGGGGGTGGGACAGATACGCAGTATTTT. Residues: CASSPGISGGGTDTQYF.

The CDR3 sequence is CASSSDSPYYGYTF. The CDR3 DNA sequence: TGTGCCAGCAGTTCAGACAGCCCTTACTATGGCTACACCTTC. The chain links TRBV12-3 or TRBV12-4 to TRBJ1-2; TRBD1 might be the D (5 bases). The CDR3 covers 14 residues. Trimming removed 4 bases at V and 3 bases at J, with 12 bases between.

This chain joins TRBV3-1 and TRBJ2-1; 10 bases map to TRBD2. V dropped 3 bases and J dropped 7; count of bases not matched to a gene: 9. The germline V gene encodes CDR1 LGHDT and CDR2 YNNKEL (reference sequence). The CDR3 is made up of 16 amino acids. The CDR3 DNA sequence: TGTGCCAGCAGCCACCGAGCGGGAGGGCCTAAAAATGAGCAGTTCTTC. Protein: CASSHRAGGPKNEQFF.

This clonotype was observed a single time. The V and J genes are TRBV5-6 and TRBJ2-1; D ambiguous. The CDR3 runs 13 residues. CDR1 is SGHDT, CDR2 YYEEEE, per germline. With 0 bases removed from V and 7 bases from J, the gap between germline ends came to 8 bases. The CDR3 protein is CASSLVIGNEQFF. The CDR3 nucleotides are TGTGCCAGCAGCTTGGTAATAGGGAATGAGCAGTTCTTC. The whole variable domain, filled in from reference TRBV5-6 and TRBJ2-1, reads DAGVTQSPTHLIKTRGQQVTLRCSPKSGHDTVSWYQQALGQGPQFIFQYYEEEERQRGNFPDRFSGHQFPNYSSELNVNALLLGDSALYLCASSLVIGNEQFFGPGTRLTVL.

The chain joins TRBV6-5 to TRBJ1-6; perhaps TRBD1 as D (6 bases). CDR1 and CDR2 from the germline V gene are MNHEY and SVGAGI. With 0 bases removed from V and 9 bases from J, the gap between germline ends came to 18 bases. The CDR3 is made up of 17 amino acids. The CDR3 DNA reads TGTGCCAGCAGTTACTCGACTCGCAGGGGCGAGATTTCACCCCTCCACTTT. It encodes CASSYSTRRGEISPLHF.

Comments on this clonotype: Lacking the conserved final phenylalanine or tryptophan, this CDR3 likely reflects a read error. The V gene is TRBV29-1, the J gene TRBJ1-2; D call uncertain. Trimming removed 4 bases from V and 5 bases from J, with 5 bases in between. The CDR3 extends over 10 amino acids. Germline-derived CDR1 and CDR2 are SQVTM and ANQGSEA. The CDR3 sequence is CSVGVYGYTL. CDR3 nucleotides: TGCAGCGTTGGGGTTTATGGCTACACCCTC.